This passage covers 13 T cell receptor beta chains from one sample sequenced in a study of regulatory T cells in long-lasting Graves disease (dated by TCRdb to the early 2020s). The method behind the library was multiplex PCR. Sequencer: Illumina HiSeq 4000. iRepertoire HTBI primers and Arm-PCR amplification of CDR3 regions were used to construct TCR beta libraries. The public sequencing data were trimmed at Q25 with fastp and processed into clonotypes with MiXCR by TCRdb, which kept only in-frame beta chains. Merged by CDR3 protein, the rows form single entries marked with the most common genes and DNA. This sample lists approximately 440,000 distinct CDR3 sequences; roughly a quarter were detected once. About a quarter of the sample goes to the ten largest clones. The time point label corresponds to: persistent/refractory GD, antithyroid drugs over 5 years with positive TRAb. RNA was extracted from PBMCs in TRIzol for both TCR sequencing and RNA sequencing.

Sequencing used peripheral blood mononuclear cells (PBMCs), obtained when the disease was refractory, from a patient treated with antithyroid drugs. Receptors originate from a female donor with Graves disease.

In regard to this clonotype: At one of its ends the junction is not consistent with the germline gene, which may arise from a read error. The CDR3 loop reads CACRFREVGSYEQYF. CDR3 in DNA: TGTGCCTGCAGATTTAGGGAGGTGGGCTCCTACGAGCAGTACTTC. This chain joins TRBV27 and TRBJ2-7; tentative D call: TRBD2 (6 bases). Looked up from germline, CDR1 is MNHEY and CDR2 is SMNVEV (reference sequence). The CDR3 loop spans 15 amino acids.

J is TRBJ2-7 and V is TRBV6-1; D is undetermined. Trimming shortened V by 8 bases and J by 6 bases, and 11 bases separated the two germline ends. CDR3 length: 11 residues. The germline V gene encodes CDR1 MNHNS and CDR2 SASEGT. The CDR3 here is CASGSFGEQYF. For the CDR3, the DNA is TGTGCCAGCGGATCCTTTGGCGAGCAGTACTTC.

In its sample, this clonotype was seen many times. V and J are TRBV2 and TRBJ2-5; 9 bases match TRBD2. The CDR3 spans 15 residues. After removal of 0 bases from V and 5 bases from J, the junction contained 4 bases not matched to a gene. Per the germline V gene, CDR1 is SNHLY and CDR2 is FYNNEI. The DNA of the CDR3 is TGTGCCAGCAGTGAAGCGCGGGAGGGCCCTGAGACCCAGTACTTC. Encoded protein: CASSEAREGPETQYF.

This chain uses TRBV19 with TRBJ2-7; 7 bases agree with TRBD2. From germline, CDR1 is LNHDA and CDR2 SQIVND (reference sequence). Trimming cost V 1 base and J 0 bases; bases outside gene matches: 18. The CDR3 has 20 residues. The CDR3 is CASSIVGSRTLAGDSYEQYF. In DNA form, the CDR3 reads TGTGCCAGTAGTATAGTCGGTTCCCGAACATTGGCGGGGGACTCCTACGAGCAGTACTTC.

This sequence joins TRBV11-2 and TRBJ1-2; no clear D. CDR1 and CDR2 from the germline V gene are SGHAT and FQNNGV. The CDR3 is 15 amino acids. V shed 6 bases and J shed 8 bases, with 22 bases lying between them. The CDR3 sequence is CASRSGSLVWAGYTF. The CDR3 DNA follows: TGTGCCAGCAGATCCGGGAGCCTCGTCTGGGCCGGCTACACCTTC.

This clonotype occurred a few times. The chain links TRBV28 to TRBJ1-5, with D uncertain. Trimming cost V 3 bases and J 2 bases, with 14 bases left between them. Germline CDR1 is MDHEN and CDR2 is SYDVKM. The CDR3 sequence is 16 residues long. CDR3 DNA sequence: TGTGCCAGCAGTTTCTTACAGCGTGGCGGCAATCAGCCCCAGCATTTT. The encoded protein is CASSFLQRGGNQPQHF.

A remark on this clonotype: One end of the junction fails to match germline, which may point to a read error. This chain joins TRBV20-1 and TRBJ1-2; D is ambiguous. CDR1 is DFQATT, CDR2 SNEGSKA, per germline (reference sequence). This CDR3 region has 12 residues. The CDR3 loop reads CSARDGQALYSF. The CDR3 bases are TGCAGTGCTAGAGATGGTCAGGCCCTCTACTCCTTC.

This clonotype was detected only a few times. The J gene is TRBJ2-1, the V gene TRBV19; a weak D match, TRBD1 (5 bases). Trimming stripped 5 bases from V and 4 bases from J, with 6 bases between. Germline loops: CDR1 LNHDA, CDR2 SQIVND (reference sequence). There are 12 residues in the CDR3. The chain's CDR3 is CASSYRYNEQFF. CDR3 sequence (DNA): TGTGCCAGTAGTTACAGGTACAATGAGCAGTTCTTC.

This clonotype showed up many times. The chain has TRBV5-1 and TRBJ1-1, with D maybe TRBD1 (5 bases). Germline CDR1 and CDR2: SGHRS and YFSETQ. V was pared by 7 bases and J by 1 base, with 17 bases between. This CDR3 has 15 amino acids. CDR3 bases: TGCGCCAGCTCACCCCGGGGCAGGACGAACACTGAAGCTTTCTTT. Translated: CASSPRGRTNTEAFF.

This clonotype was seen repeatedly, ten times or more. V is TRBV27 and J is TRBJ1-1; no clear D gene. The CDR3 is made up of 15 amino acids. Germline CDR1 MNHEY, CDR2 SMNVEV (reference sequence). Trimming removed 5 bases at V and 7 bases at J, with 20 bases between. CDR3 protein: CASSHHLAGEIEAFF. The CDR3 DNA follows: TGTGCCAGCAGTCATCACTTGGCCGGGGAGATTGAAGCTTTCTTT.

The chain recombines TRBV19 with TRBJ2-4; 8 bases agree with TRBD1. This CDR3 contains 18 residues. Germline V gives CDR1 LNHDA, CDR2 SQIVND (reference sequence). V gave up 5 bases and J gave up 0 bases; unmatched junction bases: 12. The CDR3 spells CASSATGELTIAKNIQYF. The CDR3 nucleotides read TGTGCCAGTAGTGCGACAGGGGAACTGACAATAGCCAAAAACATTCAGTACTTC.

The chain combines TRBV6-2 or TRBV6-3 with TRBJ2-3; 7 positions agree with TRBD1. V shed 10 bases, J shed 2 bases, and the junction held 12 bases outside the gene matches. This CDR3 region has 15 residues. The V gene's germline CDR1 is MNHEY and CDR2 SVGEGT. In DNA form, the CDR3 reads TGTGCCACAAGACAGGGAGCGTCTCCCACAGATACGCAGTATTTT. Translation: CATRQGASPTDTQYF.

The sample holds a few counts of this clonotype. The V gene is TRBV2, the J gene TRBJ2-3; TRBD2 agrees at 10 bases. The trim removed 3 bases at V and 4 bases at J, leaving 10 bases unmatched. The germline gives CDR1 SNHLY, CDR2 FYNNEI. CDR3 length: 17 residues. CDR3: CASSDPPGAGGSDTQYF. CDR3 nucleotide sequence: TGTGCCAGCAGTGACCCCCCGGGAGCGGGAGGGTCAGATACGCAGTATTTT.